This entry features one T cell receptor beta chain sequence. This specimen comes from a study of CD8+ T cells in alopecia areata. Study-wide context: Those treated were given oral tofacitinib at 5 to 10 mg twice daily. Patients in the study were on tofacitinib for 6 to 18 months, then off it for 6 months.

The CDR3 is made up of 15 amino acids. Trimming took off 0 bases at V and 0 bases at J, with 9 bases between the two ends. Germline CDR1 is GTSNPN and CDR2 is SVGIG (reference sequence). Specimens obtained from alopecia areata patients comprised lesional scalp punch biopsies and peripheral blood. PBMC-derived CD4+ and CD8+ T cells were sorted. Extraction and reverse transcription of RNA yielded cDNA as the sequencing template. Data came from immunoSEQ multiplex PCR; TCRdb stores just in-frame clones and leaves some out. The table shows roughly 250,000 clones, with about 68% occurring only once. The receptor was derived from a human donor with alopecia areata. This material consisted of CD4+ T cells sorted from blood, taken at week 0. The rearrangement joins TRBV30 to TRBJ1-3; TRBD1 might be the D (5 bases). CDR3 sequence reads: CAWSVRGSSGNTIYF. The DNA for the CDR3 is TGTGCCTGGAGTGTACGGGGCAGCTCTGGAAACACCATATATTTT.